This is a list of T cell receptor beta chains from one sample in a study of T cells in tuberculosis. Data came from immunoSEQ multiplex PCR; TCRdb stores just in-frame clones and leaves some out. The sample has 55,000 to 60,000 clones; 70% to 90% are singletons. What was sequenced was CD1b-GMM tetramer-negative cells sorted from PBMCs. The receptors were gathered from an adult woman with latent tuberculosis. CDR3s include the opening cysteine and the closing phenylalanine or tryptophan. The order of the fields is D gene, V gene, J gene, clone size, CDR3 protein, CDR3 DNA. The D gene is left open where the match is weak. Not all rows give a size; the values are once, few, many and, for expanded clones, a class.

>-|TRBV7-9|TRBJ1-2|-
CASSLRGHGYTF
TGTGCCAGCAGCTTAAGGGGCCATGGCTACACCTTC
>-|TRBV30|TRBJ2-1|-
CAWSVSADYNEQFF
TGTGCCTGGAGTGTTAGCGCGGACTACAATGAGCAGTTCTTC
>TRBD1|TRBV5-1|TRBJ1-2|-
CASSSTSGGQGYTF
TGCGCCAGCAGCTCCACCTCAGGGGGCCAGGGCTACACCTTC
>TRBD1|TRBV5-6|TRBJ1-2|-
CASMDRGPQGYTF
TGTGCCAGTATGGACAGGGGGCCGCAAGGCTACACCTTC
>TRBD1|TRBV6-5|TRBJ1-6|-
CASSDRVYSPLHF
TGTGCCAGCAGTGACAGGGTTTATTCACCCCTCCACTTT
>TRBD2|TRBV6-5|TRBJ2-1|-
CASSPTSGGGNEQFF
TGTGCCAGCAGTCCTACTAGCGGGGGGGGGAATGAGCAGTTCTTC
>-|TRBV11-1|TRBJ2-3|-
CASSLGYRESTDTQYF
TGTGCCAGCAGCTTAGGGTACAGAGAAAGCACAGATACGCAGTATTTT
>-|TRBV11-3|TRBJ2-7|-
CASSANFQQYF
TGTGCCAGCAGCGCTAACTTTCAGCAGTACTTC
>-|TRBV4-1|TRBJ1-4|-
CASSQGRAVSSATNEKLFF
TGCGCCAGCAGCCAAGGGAGGGCAGTCTCCTCTGCAACTAATGAAAAACTGTTTTTT
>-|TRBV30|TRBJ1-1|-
CAWSGGVRQFEAFF
TGTGCCTGGAGTGGAGGTGTTAGGCAGTTTGAAGCTTTCTTT
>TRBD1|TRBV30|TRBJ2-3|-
CAWSVTGGASDTQYF
TGTGCCTGGAGTGTGACAGGGGGCGCGTCGGATACGCAGTATTTT
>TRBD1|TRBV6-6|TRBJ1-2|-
CASSYANRGPNYGYTF
TGTGCCAGCAGTTACGCAAACAGGGGACCGAACTATGGCTACACCTTC
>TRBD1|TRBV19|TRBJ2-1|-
CASSMGQYNEQFF
TGTGCCAGTAGTATGGGACAGTACAATGAGCAGTTCTTC
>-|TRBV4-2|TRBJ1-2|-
CASSQDRYSYGYTF
TGTGCCAGCAGCCAAGACAGGTATAGCTATGGCTACACCTTC
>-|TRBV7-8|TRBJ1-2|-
CASSLGPGIRYGYTF
TGTGCCAGCAGCTTAGGTCCGGGTATCCGATATGGCTACACCTTC
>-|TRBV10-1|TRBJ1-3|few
CASRKRRVSSGNTIYF
TGCGCCAGCAGGAAAAGGAGGGTATCCTCTGGAAACACCATATATTTT
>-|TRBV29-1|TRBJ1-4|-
CSVYRAKNEKLFF
TGCAGCGTCTACAGGGCTAAGAATGAAAAACTGTTTTTT
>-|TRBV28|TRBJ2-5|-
CASSPGRVLVETQYF
TGTGCCAGCAGCCCAGGCAGGGTATTGGTGGAGACCCAGTACTTC
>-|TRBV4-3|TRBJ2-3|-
CASSQVQRQITDTQYF
TGCGCCAGCAGCCAAGTACAGAGACAAATCACAGATACGCAGTATTTT
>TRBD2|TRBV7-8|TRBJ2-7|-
CASTLSPLAGVTSSYEQYF
TGTGCCAGCACCCTAAGCCCACTAGCGGGAGTGACGAGCTCCTACGAGCAGTACTTC
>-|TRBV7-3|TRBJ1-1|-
CASSLSGNTEAFF
TGTGCCAGCAGCTTAAGCGGGAACACTGAAGCTTTCTTT
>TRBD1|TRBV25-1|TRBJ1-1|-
CASSEYYVSTQGAYEAFF
TGTGCCAGCAGTGAATATTATGTTTCGACACAGGGGGCCTACGAAGCTTTCTTT
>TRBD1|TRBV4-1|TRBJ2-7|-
CASSQRTGGHEQYF
TGCGCCAGCAGCCAAAGAACAGGGGGTCACGAGCAGTACTTC
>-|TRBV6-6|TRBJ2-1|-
CASSPSGFFEQFF
TGTGCCAGCAGCCCATCAGGGTTTTTTGAGCAGTTCTTC
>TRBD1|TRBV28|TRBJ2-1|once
CASSSQGARYNEQFF
TGTGCCAGCAGTTCCCAGGGGGCGAGATACAATGAGCAGTTCTTC
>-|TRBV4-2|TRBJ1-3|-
CASSQARGSGNTIYF
TGTGCCAGCAGCCAAGCGCGAGGGTCTGGAAACACCATATATTTT
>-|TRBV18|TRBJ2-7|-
CASSPQRLEQYF
TGTGCCAGCTCACCTCAGCGACTAGAGCAGTACTTC
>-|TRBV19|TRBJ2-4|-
CATLGGNIQYF
TGTGCCACTCTCGGGGGAAACATTCAGTACTTC
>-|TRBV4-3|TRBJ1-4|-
CASSPTQGVEKLFF
TGCGCCAGCAGCCCAACTCAGGGTGTCGAAAAACTGTTTTTT
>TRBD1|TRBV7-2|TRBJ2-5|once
CASSLVGGQGDSSQETQYF
TGTGCCAGCAGCTTAGTTGGGGGACAGGGAGATAGTAGTCAAGAGACCCAGTACTTC
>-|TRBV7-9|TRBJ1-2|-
CASSFAVNYGYTF
TGTGCCAGCAGCTTCGCAGTTAACTATGGCTACACCTTC
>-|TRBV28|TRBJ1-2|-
CASSPLDGGYGYTF
TGTGCCAGCAGTCCCCTGGACGGAGGCTATGGCTACACCTTC
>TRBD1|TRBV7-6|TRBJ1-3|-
CASSHISPGQSIKDTIYF
TGTGCCAGCAGCCATATTTCTCCGGGACAGTCTATAAAGGACACCATATATTTT
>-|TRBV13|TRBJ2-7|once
CASSLHRTSYEQYF
TGTGCCAGCAGCTTACACAGGACCTCCTACGAGCAGTACTTC
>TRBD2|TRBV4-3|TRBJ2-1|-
CASSQGVRTSGDEQFF
TGCGCCAGCAGCCAAGGAGTAAGGACTAGCGGGGATGAGCAGTTCTTC
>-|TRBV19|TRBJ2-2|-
CASSIGSGGRELFF
TGTGCCAGTAGTATAGGGTCCGGCGGCAGGGAGCTGTTTTTT
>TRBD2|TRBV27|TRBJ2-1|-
CASSSGLAGGHEQFF
TGTGCCAGCAGCTCGGGACTAGCGGGAGGACATGAGCAGTTCTTC
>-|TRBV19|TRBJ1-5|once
CASSTTTTSNQPQHF
TGTGCCAGTAGTACAACGACAACCAGCAATCAGCCCCAGCATTTT
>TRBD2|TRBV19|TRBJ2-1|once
CASQGLAGPEEQFF
TGTGCCAGTCAGGGGCTAGCGGGTCCGGAAGAGCAGTTCTTC
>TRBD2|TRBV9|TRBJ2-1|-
CASSLGLAGGQEQFF
TGTGCCAGCAGCCTGGGACTAGCGGGGGGGCAGGAGCAGTTCTTC
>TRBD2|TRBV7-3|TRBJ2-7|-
CASSPWGTTLGEQYF
TGTGCCAGCAGCCCGTGGGGGACTACCCTCGGCGAGCAGTACTTC
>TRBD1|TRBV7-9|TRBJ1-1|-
CASSAGQGMEAFF
TGTGCCAGCAGCGCGGGACAGGGGATGGAAGCTTTCTTT